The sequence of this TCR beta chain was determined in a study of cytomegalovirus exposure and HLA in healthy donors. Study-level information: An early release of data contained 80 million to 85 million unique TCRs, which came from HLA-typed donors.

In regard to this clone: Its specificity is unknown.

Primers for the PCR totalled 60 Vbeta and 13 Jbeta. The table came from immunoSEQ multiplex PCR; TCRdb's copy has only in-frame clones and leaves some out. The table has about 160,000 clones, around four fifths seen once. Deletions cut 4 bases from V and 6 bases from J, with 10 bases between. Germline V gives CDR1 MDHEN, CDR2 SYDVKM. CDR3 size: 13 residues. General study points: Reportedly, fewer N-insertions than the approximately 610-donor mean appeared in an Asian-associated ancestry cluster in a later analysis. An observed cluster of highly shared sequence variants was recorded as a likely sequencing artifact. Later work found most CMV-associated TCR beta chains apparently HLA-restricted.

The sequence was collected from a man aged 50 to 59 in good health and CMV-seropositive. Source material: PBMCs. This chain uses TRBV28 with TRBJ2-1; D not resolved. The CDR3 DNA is TGTGCCAGCAGTTCGCGCTCGGGCAATGAGCAGTTCTTC. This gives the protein CASSSRSGNEQFF.